Detailed here is one T cell receptor beta chain. The record originates from a study of blood T cell repertoires in COVID-19. Background on the study: COVID-19 samples collected from the United States, Italy and Spain covered acute and convalescent phases.

The CDR3 is 14 amino acids. Trimming left V 3 bases short and J 5 bases short, with 8 bases between. CDR1 and CDR2 (germline): MDHEN, SYDVKM. Sequencing was performed with immunoSEQ multiplex PCR; in TCRdb, only in-frame clones are kept and a portion is missing. The repertoire includes more than 90,000 clones, about 85% of them detected once, and 1.5% to 2% sits in the top ten. The chain links TRBV28 to TRBJ1-6; D gene unclear. The sample consisted of peripheral blood. The source of this sequence is a woman between 70 and 85 years old with active or convalescent COVID-19. CDR3 protein: CASSLRHDNSPLHF. The CDR3 DNA reads as TGTGCCAGCAGTTTGCGGCATGATAATTCACCCCTCCACTTT. The full variable domain, in which reference TRBV28 and TRBJ1-6 provide the parts outside the CDR3, is DVKVTQSSRYLVKRTGEKVFLECVQDMDHENMFWYRQDPGLGLRLIYFSYDVKMKEKGDIPEGYSVSREKKERFSLILESASTNQTSMYLCASSLRHDNSPLHFGNGTRLTVT.